The sample holds many counts of the clone carrying this T cell receptor beta chain. Antigen: not known. This record belongs to a study of Graves' ophthalmopathy and Graves' hyperthyroidism. Study-wide context: Peripheral blood was gathered at the point of initial diagnosis, before any treatment started. Regarding the study as a whole: The study's model predicted ophthalmopathy progression at around 70% sensitivity and around 75% specificity. Blood also contained most of the expanded thyroid clonotypes above 0.001 frequency. Discrimination between ophthalmopathy and stable hyperthyroidism by a 13-signature model showed roughly 88% sensitivity and 75% to 84% specificity.

Amplification of the TCR beta CDR3 regions used RNA transcripts (as template). Following a first-round RT-PCR that used HTBI primers, a second-round multiplex PCR was carried out. TCRdb used MiXCR to reprocess the multiplex PCR reads, holding one entry per CDR3 protein. The table shows hundreds of thousands of distinct CDR3 sequences, with about 41% occurring only once. CDR3 length equals 16 residues. V lost 1 base and J 2 bases, leaving 14 bases between the germline ends. CDR1 and CDR2 (germline): MGHRA, YSYEKL. This clonotype was obtained from an adult man with Graves' ophthalmopathy. The chain uses TRBV4-1 and TRBJ2-5; TRBD2 might be the D (5 bases). Sequencing used peripheral blood. The DNA of the CDR3 is TGCGCCAGCAGCCAAGGCCTCTCGCGGGCGCAAGAGACCCAGTACTTC. It is translated as CASSQGLSRAQETQYF.